This T cell receptor (beta chain) was profiled in a study of OX40 agonist ivuxolimab in advanced cancers. About the research overall: Patients in dose escalation had liver, melanoma, kidney or head and neck cancers. Treatment received earlier with anti-PD-1, anti-PD-L1 or anti-CTLA-4 agents was allowed, and 40% had some. Overall study findings and caveats: Clones of CD4+ and CD8+ blood T cells grew by week 6 at doses of 0.1 to 3.0 mg/kg.

Autoimmune disease history or systemic immunosuppression disqualified patients. Libraries were prepared by immunoSEQ multiplex PCR; TCRdb keeps only in-frame clonotypes and omits some of them. This table has around 66,000 clones, 80% to 90% appearing once. This clone has just one count. Antigen specificity is unknown. The receptor's source is an adult with an advanced solid tumor such as melanoma, head and neck, liver or kidney cancer. Sequencing used CD4+ or CD8+ T cells sorted from blood, obtained in a trial of the OX40 agonist ivuxolimab.

The CDR3 loop reads CASSYQGAGALNEQFF. The CDR3 coding sequence is TGCGCCAGCAGCTATCAGGGGGCGGGAGCGTTAAATGAGCAGTTCTTC. V gene TRBV5-1 combines with J gene TRBJ2-1, with D maybe TRBD1 (8 bases). Germline CDR1 and CDR2: SGHRS and YFSETQ. The length of the CDR3 is 16 residues. The V end was cut by 3 bases, the J end by 7 bases, with 20 bases between.